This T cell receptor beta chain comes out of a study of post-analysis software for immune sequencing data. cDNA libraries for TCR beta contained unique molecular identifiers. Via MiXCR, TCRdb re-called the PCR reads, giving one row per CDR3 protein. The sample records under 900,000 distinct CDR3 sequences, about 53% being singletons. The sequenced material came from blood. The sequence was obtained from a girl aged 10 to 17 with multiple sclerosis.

The chain's CDR3 is CASRNSGVGTDTQYF. CDR3 sequence (DNA): TGTGCCAGCAGAAATAGCGGGGTTGGCACAGATACGCAGTATTTT. This rearrangement joins TRBV12-3 or TRBV12-4 to TRBJ2-3; 8 bases agree with TRBD2. The V gene end was trimmed by 6 bases and the J gene end by 1 base; junction bases not matched to a gene: 6. This CDR3 is built from 15 residues.